This T cell receptor (beta chain) was retrieved from a study of CD8+ T cells in alopecia areata. Study context: Oral tofacitinib (5 to 10 mg twice daily) was administered to treated patients.

Study-wide points: Under tofacitinib, fewer expanded CD8+ clones appeared among the top 100 scalp clones.

It was cDNA, reverse transcribed from extracted RNA, that served as the sequencing template. Some clones are missing from TCRdb's copy, which holds only in-frame ones; the method was immunoSEQ multiplex PCR. The repertoire consists of 3,500 to 5,500 clones, with less than 65% occurring once and the leading ten covering roughly 10%. With respect to this clone: Its antigen is not identified.

The germline CDR1 and CDR2 sequences are SGHRS and YFSETQ. The CDR3 runs 16 residues. Treatment indicated: oral pan-JAK inhibitor, 5-10 mg twice daily. Obtained from alopecia areata patients were lesional scalp punch biopsies along with peripheral blood. This TCR was sampled from a human donor with alopecia areata. The rearrangement uses TRBV5-1 and TRBJ2-7; 12 positions match TRBD2. The DNA end favors TRBJ2-1, so the J call may be wrong. Sequences were derived from skin, sampled between weeks 36 and 40, from a patient treated with tofacitinib. In DNA form, the CDR3 reads TGCGCCAGCAGCTTGGTTCCTAGCGGGAGGGGGAATGAGCAGTTCTTC. Encoded protein: CASSLVPSGRGNEQFF.